This T cell receptor (beta chain) is drawn from a study of T cell responses to AZD1222 COVID-19 vaccine. Study-wide background: Pooled together were second doses at about 4 or about 12 weeks.

TCRdb's table, derived via immunoSEQ multiplex PCR, lists solely in-frame clones and lacks some. The data contain 90,000 to 150,000 clones, just under 90% of them seen just once; the ten biggest clones take up roughly 4.5%. V was trimmed by 4 bases and J by 6 bases, leaving 15 bases between them. From germline, CDR1 is SEHNR and CDR2 FQNEAQ (reference sequence). The CDR3 totals 14 residues. The sequencing used peripheral blood, collected on day 0 of AZD1222 vaccination. This TCR was sampled from an adult in good health. The V call is TRBV7-9, the J call TRBJ1-2; D not resolved. For the CDR3, the DNA is TGTGCCAGCAGCTCCACCCCGGTTGCGAATGGCTACACCTTC. Protein: CASSSTPVANGYTF.